This T cell receptor (beta chain) was identified in a study of T cell responses to AZD1222 COVID-19 vaccine. Study-wide points: The span of vaccine-associated CD4 TCRs extended across spike, with dominance at 160-218 and 743-854. Receipt of two AZD1222 doses was followed by a rise in Spike-specific TCR breadth and depth. The sample set comprised mostly white British donors with more females, and clonal diversity was possibly underestimated.

Clones were read by immunoSEQ multiplex PCR, and TCRdb kept only the in-frame ones, dropping some. The repertoire holds more than 80,000 clones, with almost 90% as singletons. The V segment lost 3 bases and the J segment 0 bases; nucleotides outside the gene matches: 4. Germline V gene sequence: CDR1 SGHVS, CDR2 FNYEAQ. The CDR3 loop spans 16 amino acids. Points on this clone: The antigen is not known.

This clonotype originated in an adult in good health. Sequencing used peripheral blood, obtained on day 0 of MenACWY control vaccination. The chain links TRBV7-6 to TRBJ1-3; 8 nucleotides align to TRBD1. CDR3 coding DNA: TGTGCCAGCAGCTTGACAGGGGACCTCTCTGGAAACACCATATATTTT. Translating it yields CASSLTGDLSGNTIYF.